The 30 T cell receptor beta chains presented below share a single source sample, sequenced in a study of shared clonotypes between healthy human individuals. Profiled with immunoSEQ multiplex PCR; TCRdb holds only in-frame clones, not every one. The sample carries 550,000 to 850,000 clones, around two thirds recorded once. Material: memory CD4+ T cells sorted from blood. The subset was: CD45RA-negative fraction. The receptors shown here come from a woman aged 25 to 39 in good health.

In this sample, this clone turned up a few times. A read error may account for a junction end that differs from germline. This chain connects TRBV11-2 to TRBJ2-4, with TRBD1 matching over 8 bases. Germline values: CDR1 SGHAT, CDR2 FQNNGV. The CDR3 sequence is 12 residues long. CDR3: CASSPWTGWPNF. The CDR3 nucleotides are TGTGCCAGCAGCCCCTGGACAGGGTGGCCCAACTTC.

There are many counts of this clone. The rearrangement links TRBV25-1 to TRBJ2-1; D gene uncertain. Germline V gene data show CDR1 as MGHDK and CDR2 as SYGVNS. The CDR3 consists of 13 residues. Trimming cost V 4 bases and J 6 bases, with 10 bases left between them. CDR3 DNA: TGTGCCAGCAGTGTCCCTTGGGGCAATGAGCAGTTCTTC. The encoded protein is CASSVPWGNEQFF.

Concerning this clone itself: With only one base between it and a far larger clone, this is likely a read error. The rearrangement links TRBV25-1 to TRBJ2-3; 9 bases line up with TRBD2. Germline-derived CDR1 and CDR2 are MGHDK and SYGVNS. With 2 bases clipped from V and 8 bases from J, the junction kept 14 bases outside the gene matches. The length of the CDR3 is 17 residues. CDR3 sequence (DNA): TGTGCCAGCAGTGAACCCTCTCAAAGCGGGAGGAGAGGTACGCAGTATTTT. Protein product: CASSEPSQSGRRGTQYF.

The CDR3 DNA reads as TGTGCCAGCAGCATGACTGTGGGGCTTTTCTTT. Its translation: CASSMTVGLFF. The rearrangement joins TRBV7-4 to TRBJ1-1, with D possibly TRBD1 on 5 matching bases. The germline V and J ends were trimmed by 5 bases and 13 bases, with 14 bases remaining between them. CDR1 is SGHVT and CDR2 is SQSDAQ in the germline V gene. The CDR3 totals 11 residues.

For this clone: The sample contains more than one DNA sequence encoding this CDR3. The chain joins TRBV2 to TRBJ2-2; no reliable D call. The V end lost 2 bases, the J end lost 7 bases, and 8 bases lay between the germline ends. Germline V lookup: CDR1 SNHLY, CDR2 FYNNEI. The CDR3 is made up of 13 amino acids. CDR3 DNA sequence: TGTGCCAGCAGTGAATGGGTTGACGGGGAGCTGTTTTTT. Protein product: CASSEWVDGELFF. The entire variable domain, with the rest obtained from reference TRBV2 and TRBJ2-2, is as follows: EPEVTQTPSHQVTQMGQEVILRCVPISNHLYFYWYRQILGQKVEFLVSFYNNEISEKSEIFDDQFSVERPDGSNFTLKIRSTKLEDSAMYFCASSEWVDGELFFGEGSRLTVL.

CDR3 residues: CASSSGTGYTQYF. DNA of the CDR3: TGTGCCAGCAGCTCGGGGACAGGTTATACCCAGTACTTC. The V and J genes are TRBV7-2 and TRBJ2-5; 8 bases are shared with TRBD1. Trimming cost V 4 bases and J 8 bases; bases outside gene matches: 6. Germline CDR1 and CDR2: SGHTA and FQGNSA. CDR3 length: 13 residues.

This clone was detected only a few times. The CDR3 loop reads CASSIQGYNEQFF. The CDR3 coding sequence is TGTGCCAGCAGCATCCAGGGCTACAATGAGCAGTTCTTC. This rearrangement joins TRBV5-5 to TRBJ2-1; maybe TRBD1 (5 bases). V lost 4 bases, J lost 3 bases, and 8 bases lay in between. Germline V lookup: CDR1 SGHKS, CDR2 YYEKEE (reference sequence). The CDR3 is 13 amino acids. The whole variable domain, remainder taken from reference TRBV5-5 and TRBJ2-1, is DAGVTQSPTHLIKTRGQQVTLRCSPISGHKSVSWYQQVLGQGPQFIFQYYEKEERGRGNFPDRFSARQFPNYSSELNVNALLLGDSALYLCASSIQGYNEQFFGPGTRLTVL.

Details on this clone: The identical CDR3 is also encoded by other nucleotide sequences in the sample. V gene TRBV19 combines with J gene TRBJ2-1; possibly TRBD2 for D (6 bases). This CDR3 has 14 residues. Trimming stripped 5 bases from V and 3 bases from J, with 11 bases between. Germline loops: CDR1 LNHDA, CDR2 SQIVND (reference sequence). CDR3 DNA sequence: TGTGCCAGTAGTGCACGGGGGAACTACAATGAGCAGTTCTTC. Protein sequence: CASSARGNYNEQFF.

This chain uses TRBV5-1 with TRBJ2-1, with 13 bases identical to TRBD2. This CDR3 region has 16 residues. Germline trimming cut 2 bases from V and 5 bases from J; bases unmatched to any gene: 4. Germline values: CDR1 SGHRS, CDR2 YFSETQ. CDR3: CASSFLGTSGNNEQFF. The CDR3 bases are TGCGCCAGCAGCTTCCTCGGGACTAGCGGGAACAATGAGCAGTTCTTC.

Of note for this clone: A far more abundant clone sits one base away, making this likely a read error. CDR3 sequence reads: CASSQTRGQNYGYTF. DNA of the CDR3: TGTGCCAGCAGCCAGACGAGGGGACAGAACTATGGCTACACCTTC. The chain carries TRBV5-2 and TRBJ1-2; the table calls TRBD1, which could not be checked here. TRBV5-2 is labeled a pseudogene. This CDR3 is 15 amino acids long.

This sequence joins TRBV28 and TRBJ2-7; D is ambiguous. V lost 7 bases and J 6 bases, leaving 13 bases between the germline ends. The CDR3 sequence is 12 residues long. Per the germline V gene, CDR1 is MDHEN and CDR2 is SYDVKM. CDR3 nucleotide sequence: TGTGCCAGCACCAGGCTACTGAGCGAGCAGTACTTC. Its protein product is CASTRLLSEQYF.

The chain employs TRBV10-3 and TRBJ2-3, with 10 bases that match TRBD1. CDR1 and CDR2 from the germline V gene are ENHRY and SYGVKD. The CDR3 has 16 residues. The V segment lost 6 bases and the J segment 6 bases; nucleotides outside the gene matches: 12. This CDR3 is CAISRQGADMWDTQYF. The CDR3 region has the DNA TGTGCCATCAGCCGACAGGGGGCTGATATGTGGGATACGCAGTATTTT.

On this clone itself: Distinct nucleotide sequences in the sample also encode this CDR3. The chain links TRBV10-3 to TRBJ2-3, with D perhaps TRBD2 (6 bases). Trimming removed 7 bases from V and 1 base from J, with 12 bases in between. The CDR3 consists of 14 residues. The germline gives CDR1 ENHRY, CDR2 SYGVKD. CDR3 nucleotide sequence: TGTGCCATCAAGGAGGGTTCTGGCACAGATACGCAGTATTTT. This sequence encodes CAIKEGSGTDTQYF.

The chain couples TRBV21-1 to TRBJ1-2; the table assigns TRBD1, which was not confirmed against the DNA. TRBV21-1 is flagged as a pseudogene. CDR3 length: 17 amino acids. In DNA form, the CDR3 reads TGTGCCAGCAGCAAAGTTGTTTCCGGGACAGGTTATTATGGCTACACCTTC. Its protein is CASSKVVSGTGYYGYTF.

The chain couples TRBV2 to TRBJ2-1; a weak D match, TRBD2 (6 bases). V lost 4 bases, J lost 2 bases, and 15 bases lay in between. CDR3 size: 16 residues. Germline V lookup: CDR1 SNHLY, CDR2 FYNNEI. The CDR3 here is CASSGVSGEAYNEQFF. Here the CDR3 DNA reads TGTGCCAGCAGTGGGGTTAGCGGAGAGGCCTACAATGAGCAGTTCTTC.

In DNA, the CDR3 is TGTGCCAGCAGCCCATTCGGACAGACTACGAACACTGAAGCTTTCTTT. It yields the protein CASSPFGQTTNTEAFF. The chain employs TRBV7-2 and TRBJ1-1, with D possibly TRBD1 on 6 matching bases. CDR3 length: 16 amino acids. In germline, CDR1 is SGHTA, CDR2 FQGNSA. Trimming shortened V by 5 bases and J by 1 base, and 17 bases separated the two germline ends.

V usage is TRBV19 and J usage is TRBJ2-1; no definite D call. The ends were cut back, 8 bases at V and 0 bases at J, with 14 bases in the middle. The germline gives CDR1 LNHDA, CDR2 SQIVND (reference sequence). The length of the CDR3 is 15 residues. Here the CDR3 reads CASGPLPPSYNEQFF. The CDR3 coding sequence is TGTGCCAGTGGACCCCTTCCCCCCTCCTACAATGAGCAGTTCTTC.

The chain is built from TRBV25-1 and TRBJ1-2; D might be TRBD1 (6 bases). The CDR3 contains 13 residues. Germline assignment: CDR1 MGHDK and CDR2 SYGVNS. The V and J ends lost 5 bases and 8 bases respectively, with 15 bases between them. In DNA form, the CDR3 reads TGTGCCAGCAGTATACGGGGGGCGTTGGGCTACACCTTC. This encodes CASSIRGALGYTF.

The chain links TRBV19 to TRBJ2-2; D not certain. The germline gives CDR1 LNHDA, CDR2 SQIVND (reference sequence). The CDR3 covers 13 residues. V was pared by 4 bases and J by 4 bases, with 7 bases between. Here the CDR3 DNA reads TGTGCCAGTAGTACTTCCGCCACCGGGGAGCTGTTTTTT. Its protein product is CASSTSATGELFF.

The chain links TRBV29-1 to TRBJ1-2; 7 positions match TRBD1. The V gene's germline CDR1 is SQVTM and CDR2 ANQGSEA. The CDR3 sequence is 14 residues long. V dropped 5 bases and J dropped 6; count of bases not matched to a gene: 12. CDR3 amino acids: CSVLRQGGEDGYTF. In DNA form, the CDR3 reads TGCAGCGTTCTTAGGCAGGGGGGTGAAGATGGCTACACCTTC.

The chain joins TRBV5-1 to TRBJ2-7; 9 nucleotides align to TRBD1. Losses at the gene ends were 6 bases for V and 4 bases for J; bases not matched to a gene: 8. This CDR3 is 14 amino acids long. CDR1 is SGHRS, CDR2 YFSETQ, per germline. The CDR3 reads CASMKTGGSYEQYF. In nucleotides, the CDR3 is TGCGCCAGCATGAAAACAGGGGGCTCGTACGAGCAGTACTTC.

In its sample, this clone was seen a few times. The chain is built from TRBV2 and TRBJ2-7, with a possible D match to TRBD2 (5 bases). V was shortened by 4 bases and J by 5 bases, with 15 bases between the two germline ends. The germline V gene encodes CDR1 SNHLY and CDR2 FYNNEI. The CDR3 sequence is 14 residues long. DNA for the CDR3: TGTGCCAGCAGTGGAGCGGTACAAGAGCACGAGCAGTACTTC. Its translation: CASSGAVQEHEQYF.

This rearrangement joins TRBV28 to TRBJ2-2; a weak D match, TRBD1 (5 bases). CDR1 is MDHEN, CDR2 SYDVKM, per germline. V was pared by 8 bases and J by 6 bases, with 13 bases between. CDR3 size: 13 residues. CDR3 in amino acids: CASGAVVPGELFF. CDR3 DNA sequence: TGTGCCAGCGGGGCGGTAGTACCCGGGGAGCTGTTTTTT.

V and J are TRBV28 and TRBJ2-7; possibly TRBD1 or TRBD2 for D (5 bases each). The length of the CDR3 is 15 residues. Germline V gene lookup returns CDR1 MDHEN and CDR2 SYDVKM. Trimming stripped 6 bases from V and 3 bases from J, with 18 bases between. As DNA, the CDR3 is TGTGCCAGCAGGCCAGACCGGGGCATGGTCTACGAGCAGTACTTC. Protein sequence: CASRPDRGMVYEQYF.

J is TRBJ2-5 and V is TRBV6-5; no definite D call. CDR1 is MNHEY, CDR2 SVGAGI, per germline. The germline V and J ends were trimmed by 0 bases and 4 bases, with 9 bases remaining between them. This CDR3 has 14 residues. Here the CDR3 reads CASSYSVTRETQYF. The CDR3 region has the DNA TGTGCCAGCAGTTACTCGGTCACACGAGAGACCCAGTACTTC.

The chain uses TRBV6-6 and TRBJ1-5; 10 bases map to TRBD1. Looked up from germline, CDR1 is MNHNY and CDR2 is SVGAGI (reference sequence). The V segment lost 5 bases and the J segment 3 bases; nucleotides outside the gene matches: 7. The CDR3 runs 16 residues. The CDR3 protein is CASSLRDRGHNQPQHF. The CDR3 DNA sequence: TGTGCCAGCAGTCTCCGGGACAGGGGCCACAATCAGCCCCAGCATTTT.

The table lists this clone with many counts. V and J are TRBV6-1 and TRBJ2-5; no clear D. Trimming removed 2 bases from V and 4 bases from J, with 5 bases in between. Germline assignment: CDR1 MNHNS and CDR2 SASEGT. The CDR3 loop spans 12 amino acids. CDR3 region: CASSETRETQYF. Here the CDR3 DNA reads TGTGCCAGCAGTGAAACGAGAGAGACCCAGTACTTC.

The chain employs TRBV4-1 and TRBJ2-1, with D unclear. Germline V gene data show CDR1 as MGHRA and CDR2 as YSYEKL. This CDR3 spans 13 amino acids. The V end was cut by 6 bases, the J end by 2 bases, with 8 bases between. As DNA, the CDR3 is TGCGCCAGCAGTGTCTTTCCCTACAATGAGCAGTTCTTC. Protein: CASSVFPYNEQFF.

The chain employs TRBV6-1 and TRBJ2-7, with D possibly TRBD2 on 5 matching bases. The CDR3 has 17 amino acids. Trimming took off 0 bases at V and 0 bases at J, with 15 bases between the two ends. CDR1 MNHNS and CDR2 SASEGT come from the germline V gene. The CDR3 region is CASSEALEGLSSYEQYF. The CDR3 DNA follows: TGTGCCAGCAGTGAAGCGCTTGAGGGTCTGAGCTCCTACGAGCAGTACTTC.

The V call is TRBV5-1, the J call TRBJ2-7; weak D call: TRBD1 (6 bases). Germline loops: CDR1 SGHRS, CDR2 YFSETQ. V lost 4 bases to trimming and J lost 2 bases, with 13 bases between them. CDR3 length: 14 amino acids. The CDR3 region is CASSGGGGPYEQYF. In nucleotides, the CDR3 is TGCGCCAGCAGCGGCGGTGGGGGCCCCTACGAGCAGTACTTC.